This T cell receptor (beta chain) was sequenced during a study of blood T cell repertoires in COVID-19. Study-level background: The cDNA or gDNA used as material had been derived from T cells, B-cell-depleted T cells, or PBMCs.

The CDR3 has 11 amino acids. Trimming removed 5 bases at V and 11 bases at J, with 12 bases between. The assay was immunoSEQ multiplex PCR, and TCRdb's table has in-frame clones only and misses some. The profile shows 70,000 or so clones, 82% of them singletons. This chain joins TRBV12-3 or TRBV12-4 and TRBJ1-1, with TRBD1 as a possible D gene (6 bases). The source material was peripheral blood. This TCR was sampled from a human donor in a cohort sampled during active COVID-19. The CDR3 sequence: CASSTRGGAFF. The CDR3 DNA sequence: TGTGCCAGCAGTACCAGGGGAGGGGCTTTCTTT.